This T cell receptor (beta chain) was observed in a study of shared clonotypes between healthy human individuals. The CDR3 consists of 18 residues. V trimming: 0 bases; J trimming: 4 bases; junction bases outside the gene matches: 8. The germline V gene has CDR1 SGHRS and CDR2 YFSETQ. Note on this clone: The target antigen is unknown.

TCRdb keeps only in-frame clones here, not all; method: immunoSEQ multiplex PCR. The sample carries 520,000 or so clones, about four fifths recorded once. Notes on the study in general: Only blood underwent sampling, and tissue repertoires likely differ.

This clonotype originated in a woman aged 40 to 50 in good health. Some clones in this sample may be carry-over from other donors' samples. The chain is built from TRBV5-1 and TRBJ2-1, with 12 bases aligning to TRBD2. The sample comprised PBMCs. This CDR3 reads CASSLGLSGLAGYNEQFF. The CDR3 bases are TGCGCCAGCAGCTTGGGATTGTCAGGACTAGCGGGGTACAATGAGCAGTTCTTC.